The clone carrying this T cell receptor (beta chain) was observed a handful of times. What it binds is unknown. This specimen comes from a study of beta chain features in type 1 diabetes. Overall study context: The study found patients and healthy donors alike in age, gender and cell yields. Study results and limitations: For patients and controls alike, PCR might favor shorter templates to the same degree. Type 1 diabetes patients had moderately but significantly shorter TCRB CDR3s in all four CD4+ subsets.

The isolated RNA, all of it, was reverse transcribed, so expressed TCRB transcripts were what got sequenced. The table came from immunoSEQ multiplex PCR; TCRdb's copy has only in-frame clones and leaves some out. This table has over 150,000 clones, 7.5% to 8.5% appearing once. Trimming left V 5 bases short and J 3 bases short, with 14 bases between. The CDR3 runs 15 residues. Per the germline V gene, CDR1 is MNHNY and CDR2 is SVGAGI (reference sequence). The TCR was taken from a man aged 18 to 30 with type 1 diabetes. This chain connects TRBV6-6 to TRBJ1-5; no clear D. Sequenced material: central memory CD4+ T cells from blood. The CDR3 region is CASSPLGGNNQPQHF. CDR3 DNA sequence: TGTGCCAGCAGTCCCCTAGGCGGGAACAATCAGCCCCAGCATTTT.